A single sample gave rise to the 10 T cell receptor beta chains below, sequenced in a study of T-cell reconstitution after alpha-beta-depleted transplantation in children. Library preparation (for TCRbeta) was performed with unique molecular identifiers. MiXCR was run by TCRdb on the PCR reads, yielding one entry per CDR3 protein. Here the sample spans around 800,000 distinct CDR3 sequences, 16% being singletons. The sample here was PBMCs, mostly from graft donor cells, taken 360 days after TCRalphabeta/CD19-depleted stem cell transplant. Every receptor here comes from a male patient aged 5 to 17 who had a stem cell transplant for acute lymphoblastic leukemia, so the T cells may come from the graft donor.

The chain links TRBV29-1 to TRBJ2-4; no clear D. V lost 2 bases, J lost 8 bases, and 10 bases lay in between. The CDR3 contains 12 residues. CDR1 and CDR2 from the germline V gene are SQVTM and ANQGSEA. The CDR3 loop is CSVELLDDIQYF. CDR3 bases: TGCAGCGTTGAATTGTTAGACGACATTCAGTACTTC.

This CDR3 is CASSRTSGSFYEQYF. The CDR3 DNA reads as TGTGCCAGCAGCCGGACTAGCGGGAGTTTTTACGAGCAGTACTTC. This chain links TRBV11-2 with TRBJ2-7; TRBD2 matches at 13 bases. Germline loops: CDR1 SGHAT, CDR2 FQNNGV. Trimming cost V 5 bases and J 4 bases; bases outside gene matches: 5. The CDR3 covers 15 residues.

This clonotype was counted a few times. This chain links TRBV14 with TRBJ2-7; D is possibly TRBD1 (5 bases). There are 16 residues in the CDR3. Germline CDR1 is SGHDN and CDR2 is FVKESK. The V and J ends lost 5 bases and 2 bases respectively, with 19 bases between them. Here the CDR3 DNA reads TGTGCCAGCAGCGTAATAAAGGGGCCAAACCCCTACGAGCAGTACTTC. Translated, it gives CASSVIKGPNPYEQYF.

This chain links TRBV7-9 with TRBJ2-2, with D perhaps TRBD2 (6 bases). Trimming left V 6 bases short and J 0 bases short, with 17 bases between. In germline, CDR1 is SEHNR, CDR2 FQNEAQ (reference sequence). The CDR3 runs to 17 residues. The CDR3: CASRYLGRQSNTGELFF. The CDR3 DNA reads TGTGCCAGCAGGTATCTCGGGAGACAGTCGAACACCGGGGAGCTGTTTTTT. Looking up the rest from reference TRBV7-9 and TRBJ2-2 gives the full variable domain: DTGVSQNPRHKITKRGQNVTFRCDPISEHNRLYWYRQTLGQGPEFLTYFQNEAQLEKSRLLSDRFSAERPKGSFSTLEIQRTEQGDSAMYLCASRYLGRQSNTGELFFGEGSRLTVL.

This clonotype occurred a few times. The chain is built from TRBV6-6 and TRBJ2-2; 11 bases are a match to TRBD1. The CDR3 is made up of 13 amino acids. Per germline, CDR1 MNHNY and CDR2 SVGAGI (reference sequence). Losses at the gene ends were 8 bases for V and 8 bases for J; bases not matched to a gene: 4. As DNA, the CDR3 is TGTGCCAGCCGGGACAGGGGGAAGGGGGAGCTGTTTTTT. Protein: CASRDRGKGELFF.

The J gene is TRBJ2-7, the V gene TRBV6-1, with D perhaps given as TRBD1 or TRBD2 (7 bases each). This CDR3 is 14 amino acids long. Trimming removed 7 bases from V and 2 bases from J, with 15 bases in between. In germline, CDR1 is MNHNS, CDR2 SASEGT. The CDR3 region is CASNNQGGTYEQYF. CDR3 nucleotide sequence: TGTGCCAGCAATAACCAGGGGGGGACCTACGAGCAGTACTTC.

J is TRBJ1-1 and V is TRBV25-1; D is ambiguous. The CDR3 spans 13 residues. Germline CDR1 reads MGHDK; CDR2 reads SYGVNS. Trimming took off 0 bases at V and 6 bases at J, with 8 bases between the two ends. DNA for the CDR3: TGTGCCAGCAGTGAATATATCCGGTCTGAAGCTTTCTTT. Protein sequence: CASSEYIRSEAFF.

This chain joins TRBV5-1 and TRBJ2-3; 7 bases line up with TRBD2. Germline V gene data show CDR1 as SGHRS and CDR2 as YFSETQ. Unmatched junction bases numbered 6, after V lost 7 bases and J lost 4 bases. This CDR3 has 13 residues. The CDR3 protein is CASGGEPADTQYF. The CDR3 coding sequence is TGCGCCAGCGGGGGGGAGCCTGCAGATACGCAGTATTTT.

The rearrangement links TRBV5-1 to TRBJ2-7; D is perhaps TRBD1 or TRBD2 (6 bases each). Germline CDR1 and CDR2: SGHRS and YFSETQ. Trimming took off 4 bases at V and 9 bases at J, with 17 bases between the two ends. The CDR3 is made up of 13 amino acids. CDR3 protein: CASSGGTTRLQYF. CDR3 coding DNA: TGCGCCAGCAGCGGGGGGACAACCCGGTTGCAGTACTTC.

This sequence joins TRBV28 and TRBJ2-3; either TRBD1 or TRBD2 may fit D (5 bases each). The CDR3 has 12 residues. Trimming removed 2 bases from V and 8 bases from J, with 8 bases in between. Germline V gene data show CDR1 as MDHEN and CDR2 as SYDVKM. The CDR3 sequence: CASSLRDVTQYF. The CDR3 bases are TGTGCCAGCAGTTTAAGGGACGTTACGCAGTATTTT.